This record covers a single T cell receptor beta chain. The sample originates from a study of immune characterization of retroperitoneal liposarcoma. MiXCR was run by TCRdb on the PCR reads, yielding one entry per CDR3 protein. The sample consists of about 9,500 distinct CDR3 sequences, 25% to 35% of them appearing once. V was shortened by 7 bases and J by 4 bases, with 13 bases between the two germline ends. The CDR3 has 14 amino acids. CDR1 and CDR2 from the germline V gene are MNHEY and SVGAGI. The chain is built from TRBV6-5 and TRBJ1-4; D gene unclear. The sequence was obtained from a male donor with retroperitoneal liposarcoma. Sequencing was performed on tumor tissue. In DNA form, the CDR3 reads TGTGCCAGCAACCACCGGGCCTTTAATGAAAAACTGTTTTTT. This gives the protein CASNHRAFNEKLFF.